This TCR beta chain was found in a study of technical replicates of blood from a handful of donors listed by TCRdb under 2017. Counted from cysteine to phenylalanine, this CDR3 has 14 amino acids. CDR3 DNA is the only sequence kept; it has 42 bases, read in frame from the first base. V gives up 3 bases and J gives up 2 bases, and the segment between their germline ends measures 10 bases. The germline V gene (reference sequence) yields MNHEY for CDR1 and SMNVEV for CDR2. This clone occurred once. What this receptor recognizes is not known. No clone much larger than this one lies a single base away; base qualities are absent. The protocol used for the library was the immunoSEQ multiplex PCR assay. TCRdb's version of the immuneACCESS table is confined to in-frame rearrangements and falls short of the full clone set. An unresolved V gene accounts for under half of the shortfall where checked; the remainder is of unknown origin. Across this sample there are 75,000 to 100,000 clones, with roughly 96% seen only once. Approximately 0.26% of the sample is held by the ten biggest clonotypes.

The chain links TRBV27 with TRBJ2-5, and the D gene may be TRBD1, 6 bases matching. The source is a human donor in good health. Material for sequencing was T cells isolated from PBMCs. The DNA sequence is TGTGCCAGCAGTTTGTTGGACAGTCAAGAGACCCAGTACTTC. Protein translation: CASSLLDSQETQYF.